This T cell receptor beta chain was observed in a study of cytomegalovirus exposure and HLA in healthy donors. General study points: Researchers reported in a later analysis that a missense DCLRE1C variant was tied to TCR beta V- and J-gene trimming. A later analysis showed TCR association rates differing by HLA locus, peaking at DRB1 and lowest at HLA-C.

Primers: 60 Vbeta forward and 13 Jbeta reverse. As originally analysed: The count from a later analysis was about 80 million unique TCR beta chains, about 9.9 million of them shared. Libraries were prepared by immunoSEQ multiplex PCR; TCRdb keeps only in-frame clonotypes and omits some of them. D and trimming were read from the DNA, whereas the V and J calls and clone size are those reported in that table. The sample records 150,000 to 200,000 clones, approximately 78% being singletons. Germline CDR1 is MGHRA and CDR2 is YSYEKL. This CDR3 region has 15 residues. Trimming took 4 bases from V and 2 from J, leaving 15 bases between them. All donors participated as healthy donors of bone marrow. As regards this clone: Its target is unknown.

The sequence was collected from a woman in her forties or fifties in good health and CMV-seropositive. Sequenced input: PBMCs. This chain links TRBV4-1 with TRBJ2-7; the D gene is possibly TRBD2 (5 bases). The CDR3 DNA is TGCGCCAGCAGCCCAGGCGGACTGGTGACCTACGAGCAGTACTTC. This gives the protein CASSPGGLVTYEQYF.